This T cell receptor (beta chain) is from a study of T-cell memory formation after mild COVID-19. The table lists this clonotype with a few counts. This CDR3 is built from 15 residues. One entry per CDR3 protein, called by TCRdb with MiXCR from the 5' RACE reads. This table has 470,000 or so distinct CDR3 sequences, 15% to 20% appearing once. Sequenced sample: PBMCs or a T cell subset sorted from them (not recorded which). The rearrangement joins TRBV21-1 to TRBJ2-1; the table's D call, TRBD1, has no DNA check behind it. TRBV21-1 is shown as a pseudogene. The source is an adult woman who had mild COVID-19 (a few samples of this study predate the infection). Cell type and time point are not known. The CDR3 reads CASSKGPGIYNEQFF. The CDR3 DNA follows: TGTGCCAGCAGCAAAGGCCCGGGAATCTACAATGAGCAGTTCTTC.